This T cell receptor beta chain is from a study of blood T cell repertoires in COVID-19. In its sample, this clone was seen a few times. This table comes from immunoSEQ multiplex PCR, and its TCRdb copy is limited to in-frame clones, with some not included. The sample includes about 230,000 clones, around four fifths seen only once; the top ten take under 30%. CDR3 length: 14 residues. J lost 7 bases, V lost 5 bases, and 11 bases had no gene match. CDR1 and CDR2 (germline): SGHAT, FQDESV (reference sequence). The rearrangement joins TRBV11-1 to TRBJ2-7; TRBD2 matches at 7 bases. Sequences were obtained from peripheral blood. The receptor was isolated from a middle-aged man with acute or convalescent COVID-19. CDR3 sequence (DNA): TGTGCCAGCAGCGACCTCCGGGACTATCATGAGCAGTACTTC. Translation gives CASSDLRDYHEQYF.